The 8 T cell receptor beta chains given below trace back to one sample, sequenced in a study of OX40 agonist ivuxolimab in advanced cancers. Only in-frame clones appear in the TCRdb table, and some are missing; sequencing was by immunoSEQ multiplex PCR. In the table there are over 85,000 clones, 84% of which are singletons. The sample here was CD4+ or CD8+ T cells sorted from blood, taken in a trial of the OX40 agonist ivuxolimab. Receptor source: an adult with an advanced solid tumor such as melanoma, head and neck, liver or kidney cancer.

The chain recombines TRBV19 with TRBJ2-1, with D tentatively TRBD1 or TRBD2 (5 bases each). V was cut by 4 bases and J by 6 bases, with 19 bases left in between. Germline V CDR1 and CDR2: LNHDA, SQIVND (reference sequence). CDR3 size: 16 residues. CDR3 amino acids: CASSTPPGAAGNEQFF. CDR3 nucleotide sequence: TGTGCCAGTAGTACCCCGCCCGGGGCAGCCGGCAATGAGCAGTTCTTC.

This clone was picked up one time. The V and J genes are TRBV28 and TRBJ2-1; D call uncertain. V lost 1 base and J 9 bases, leaving 13 bases between the germline ends. This CDR3 has 14 residues. Germline V gene lookup returns CDR1 MDHEN and CDR2 SYDVKM. The CDR3 nucleotides are TGTGCCAGCAGTTTATCTTCCCCCCGAGGTGAGCAGTTCTTC. It specifies CASSLSSPRGEQFF.

The chain joins TRBV19 to TRBJ1-1; D perhaps matches TRBD1 (5 bases). Trimming removed 6 bases at V and 1 base at J, with 18 bases between. The CDR3 has 16 amino acids. Germline V CDR1 and CDR2: LNHDA, SQIVND (reference sequence). The CDR3 spells CASSIGDRRWNTEAFF. The CDR3, as DNA: TGTGCCAGTAGCATCGGGGACCGTAGATGGAACACTGAAGCTTTCTTT.

This chain uses TRBV6-6 with TRBJ1-5; D call uncertain. Germline CDR1 MNHNY, CDR2 SVGAGI (reference sequence). This CDR3 is 14 amino acids long. V was cut by 2 bases and J by 7 bases, with 12 bases left in between. Written as DNA, the CDR3 is TGTGCCAGCAGTTACGGGCGTGGGTTCCAGCCCCAGCATTTT. As protein: CASSYGRGFQPQHF.

This rearrangement joins TRBV18 to TRBJ2-4; no clear D. The CDR3 consists of 16 residues. The V end was cut by 4 bases, the J end by 0 bases, with 13 bases between. Germline V gene sequence: CDR1 KGHSH, CDR2 LQKENI. The DNA for the CDR3 is TGTGCCAGCTCACTCGGGCCAGACCTAGCCAAAAACATTCAGTACTTC. The encoded protein is CASSLGPDLAKNIQYF.

This chain uses TRBV2 with TRBJ2-7, with 9 bases that match TRBD2. The length of the CDR3 is 17 residues. Trimming at V came to 5 bases and at J to 4 bases, leaving 15 bases not matched to a gene. The germline V gene encodes CDR1 SNHLY and CDR2 FYNNEI. The CDR3 nucleotides are TGTGCCAGCAGTACCGGACAGCGGACTAGCGCCCGGTACGAGCAGTACGTC. Translating it yields CASSTGQRTSARYEQYV.

The chain recombines TRBV5-4 with TRBJ2-7, with 10 bases aligning to TRBD1. This CDR3 spans 15 amino acids. The germline CDR1 and CDR2 sequences are SGHNT and YYREEE (reference sequence). The J segment lost 2 bases and the V segment lost 4 bases, leaving 6 bases of the junction unmatched. CDR3 region: CASSQGGTGAYEQYF. The CDR3 DNA follows: TGTGCCAGCAGCCAAGGAGGGACAGGGGCCTACGAGCAGTACTTC.

The chain has TRBV4-1 and TRBJ2-2; D remains ambiguous. Trimming shortened V by 4 bases and J by 5 bases, and 11 bases separated the two germline ends. CDR1 MGHRA and CDR2 YSYEKL come from the germline V gene. This CDR3 has 14 amino acids. The CDR3, as DNA: TGCGCCAGCAGCCCCCAGGTGGGAACCGGGGAGCTGTTTTTT. As protein: CASSPQVGTGELFF.